The rows below give T cell receptor beta chains drawn from one sample of a study of cytomegalovirus exposure and HLA in healthy donors. The repertoire was sequenced with immunoSEQ multiplex PCR; TCRdb's copy has only in-frame clones and lacks some. This table holds about 190,000 clones, 65% to 75% found once. The sample consisted of PBMCs. The receptors shown here come from a man younger than 45 in good health and CMV-seropositive. CDR3s include the opening cysteine and the closing phenylalanine or tryptophan. Each record gives: clone size, V gene, D gene, J gene, CDR3 DNA, CDR3 protein. D genes are given only for firm matches. Clone size is not always given. Where it is, it says once, few, many or a class for expanded clones.

>few|TRBV9|TRBD2|TRBJ2-3
TGTGCCAGCAGCGTAGGAGGACTAGCGGGGCATACGCAGTATTTT
CASSVGGLAGHTQYF
>few|TRBV7-7|TRBD1|TRBJ2-1
TGTGCTAGCAGCTTTACAGGGGGCGCGGGAGAGCAGTTCTTC
CASSFTGGAGEQFF
>-|TRBV4-1|-|TRBJ1-5
TGCGCCAGCAGCGCAAGGGGGGGAAATCAGCCCCAGCATTTT
CASSARGGNQPQHF
>-|TRBV2|-|TRBJ2-6
TGTGCCAACCGGGACACGCGGTTTGGGGCCAACGTCCTGACTTTC
CANRDTRFGANVLTF
>-|TRBV7-3|TRBD1|TRBJ2-3
TGTGCCAGCAGCTCCCACAGGGGGATAATGGGCACAGATACGCAGTATTTT
CASSSHRGIMGTDTQYF
>-|TRBV5-1|TRBD1|TRBJ1-4
TGCGCCAGCAGCATCACCGGGACAGGGGGCGAAAAACTGTTTTTT
CASSITGTGGEKLFF
>-|TRBV5-8|-|TRBJ2-2
TGTGCCAGCAGCTTGAGGCCGGGATTGAACACCGGGGAGCTGTTTTTT
CASSLRPGLNTGELFF
>few|TRBV19|-|TRBJ2-7
TGTGCCAGTAGTCCCCAGGGATATTCCTACGAGCAGTACTTC
CASSPQGYSYEQYF
>-|TRBV4-3|-|TRBJ2-7
TGCGCCAGCAGCCAAGCAATCAGCTACGAGCAGTACTTC
CASSQAISYEQYF
>-|TRBV7-2|-|TRBJ2-3
TGTGCCAGCAGACGTTTACTGGGGTGGGAGGCAGATACGCAGTATTTT
CASRRLLGWEADTQYF
>-|TRBV18|-|TRBJ2-3
TGTGCCAGCTCACCCTTGGGCGATACGCAGTATTTT
CASSPLGDTQYF
>-|TRBV7-9|TRBD1|TRBJ2-7
TGTGCCAGCAGCGCATGGACAGGGGGCGGGAACGAGCAGTACTTC
CASSAWTGGGNEQYF
>-|TRBV28|-|TRBJ2-7
TGTGCCAGCAGTTTAACTAGCCCTTACGAGCAGTACTTC
CASSLTSPYEQYF
>-|TRBV5-5|-|TRBJ2-7
TGTGCCAGCAGCCGTTCGGGGTGGGGTTCCTACGAGCAGTACTTC
CASSRSGWGSYEQYF
>-|TRBV9|-|TRBJ2-5
TGTGCCAGCAGCGTAGGTCCGGGCCAAGAGACCCAGTACTTC
CASSVGPGQETQYF
>-|TRBV2|TRBD1|TRBJ1-3
TGTGCCAGCACCCTCCAAAAGGGACAGGGGACTGGAAACACCATATATTTT
CASTLQKGQGTGNTIYF
>few|TRBV4-2|-|TRBJ1-4
TGTGCCAGCAGCCAGCCGGGACACACTAATGAAAAACTGTTTTTT
CASSQPGHTNEKLFF
>few|TRBV7-8|-|TRBJ2-7
TGTGCCAGGATGGACTCCGCGGGAGAGCAGTACTTC
CARMDSAGEQYF
>once|TRBV7-9|TRBD1|TRBJ2-1
TGTGCCAGCAGCTTTGGGGCTCCGGGACAGGGTTACAATGAGCAGTTCTTC
CASSFGAPGQGYNEQFF
>-|TRBV18|-|TRBJ1-1
TGTGCCAGCTCACCATTCGACCAAGGGGGTGGCACTGAAGCTTTCTTT
CASSPFDQGGGTEAFF
>-|TRBV27|TRBD2|TRBJ2-6
TGTGCCAGCAGTTTAGGGGAGGGTGGGGCCAACGTCCTGACTTTC
CASSLGEGGANVLTF
>-|TRBV11-2|-|TRBJ1-4
TGTGCCAGCAGCTTTCGTAGAGGGAGGGCTAATGAAAAACTGTTTTTT
CASSFRRGRANEKLFF
>-|TRBV28|TRBD1|TRBJ1-2
TGTGCCAGCAGTATCCAGACAGGGGGCCACTATGGCTACACCTTC
CASSIQTGGHYGYTF
>-|TRBV19|-|TRBJ1-1
TGTGCCAGTAGTATAGCCGGCAGGAGCCAGGGGGAAGCTTTCTTT
CASSIAGRSQGEAFF
>-|TRBV5-5|TRBD1|TRBJ1-5
TGTGCCAGCAGGTCCGGGACAGGGGGTAACCAGCCCCAGCATTTT
CASRSGTGGNQPQHF
>-|TRBV6-6|-|TRBJ2-1
TGTGCCAGCAGCCTATCCACTCGAGCTCAAAATGAGCAGTTCTTC
CASSLSTRAQNEQFF
>-|TRBV7-2|TRBD2|TRBJ2-2
TGTGCCAGCAGTCCCCAGGGCGGGAGGGCCACCGGGGAGCTGTTTTTT
CASSPQGGRATGELFF
>-|TRBV6-1|TRBD2|TRBJ2-3
TGTGCCAGCAGTGACAGGGTACCTAGCGGGAGGCCAGATACGCAGTATTTT
CASSDRVPSGRPDTQYF
>-|TRBV4-1|TRBD2|TRBJ2-5
TGCGCCAGCAGCCAAGCGGGGCGGGAGAAGACGGAGACCCAGTACTTC
CASSQAGREKTETQYF
>few|TRBV6-5|-|TRBJ1-1
TGTGCCAGCAGCCCCGGGATGAACACTGAAGCTTTCTTT
CASSPGMNTEAFF
>-|TRBV5-1|TRBD2|TRBJ2-3
TGCGCCAGCAGCTTCCCAGCGGGAGGCGAAGATACGCAGTATTTT
CASSFPAGGEDTQYF
>-|TRBV7-2|-|TRBJ2-4
TGTGCCAGCAGCTTAGAGGGGGTACTAGCCAAAAACATTCAGTACTTC
CASSLEGVLAKNIQYF
>-|TRBV28|-|TRBJ1-3
TGTGCCAGCAGTTTAGGAGGGTTCCCTGGAAACACCATATATTTT
CASSLGGFPGNTIYF
>-|TRBV29-1|TRBD1|TRBJ1-2
TGCAGCGTTGGGGAGGAGGGCAGGGGGCTGTGGTATGGCTACACCTTC
CSVGEEGRGLWYGYTF
>-|TRBV7-9|TRBD2|TRBJ2-5
TGTGCCAGCAGAGCGGGATACCAAGAGACCCAGTACTTC
CASRAGYQETQYF
>-|TRBV7-2|TRBD1|TRBJ1-5
TGTGCCAGCAGCTGGGACAGGGAACAGCCCCAGCATTTT
CASSWDREQPQHF
>-|TRBV5-8|TRBD2|TRBJ2-7
TGTGCCAGCAGCTGGGGGGGTACAGTTTACGAGCAGTACTTC
CASSWGGTVYEQYF
>-|TRBV7-3|TRBD2|TRBJ2-7
TGTGCCAGCAGCCGGAGCGGGACCGCCTACGAGCAGTACTTC
CASSRSGTAYEQYF
>few|TRBV7-9|-|TRBJ1-2
TGTGCCAGCAGCTTAGGTTCTGGGGACAACACTAACTATGGCTACACCTTC
CASSLGSGDNTNYGYTF
>once|TRBV7-9|-|TRBJ2-3
TGTGCCAGCAGCTTAGTTCAGGGGAGAGATACGCAGTATTTT
CASSLVQGRDTQYF
>-|TRBV7-2|TRBD2|TRBJ2-1
TGTGCCAGCAGCGTACAGGTAGCGGGAGGGCCGAGCAATGAGCAGTTCTTC
CASSVQVAGGPSNEQFF
>once|TRBV7-2|TRBD1|TRBJ2-5
TGTGCCAGCAGCTCCCGGACAGGGCGACAAGAGGCCCAGTACTTC
CASSSRTGRQEAQYF
>-|TRBV5-4|TRBD1|TRBJ2-5
TGTGCCAGCAGCTCCTCGTCAGGGGGCAGGGAGACCCAGTACTTC
CASSSSSGGRETQYF
>once|TRBV11-2|TRBD2|TRBJ2-7
TGTGCCAGCAGCCCATTGCGGGGGGGGCGCGACTACGAGCAGTACTTC
CASSPLRGGRDYEQYF
>-|TRBV30|-|TRBJ1-2
TGTGCCTGGAGTGTAGGGGCAGGGCCCTATGGCTACACCTTC
CAWSVGAGPYGYTF
>once|TRBV7-2|-|TRBJ2-7
TGTGCCAGCAGCTTAGCACAGTCAGTGACGGACGAGCAGTACTTC
CASSLAQSVTDEQYF
>-|TRBV4-1|TRBD1|TRBJ2-1
TGCGCCAGCAGCCCCGGACAGGGGGCTGACAATGAGCAGTTCTTC
CASSPGQGADNEQFF
>-|TRBV6-1|-|TRBJ2-7
TGTGCCAGCATAACAGGGTCGGACTACGAGCAGTACTTC
CASITGSDYEQYF
>-|TRBV28|TRBD1|TRBJ1-1
TGTGCCAGCAGTTCACCTGCAGGACAGGCTAAAGGTCAAGCTTTCTTT
CASSSPAGQAKGQAFF
>-|TRBV25-1|TRBD1|TRBJ1-1
TGTGCCAGCAGGCTACAGGGGACCACTGAAGCTTTCTTT
CASRLQGTTEAFF
>-|TRBV13|TRBD1|TRBJ1-4
TGTGCCAGCAGCACCGGGACAGGGGGTCTCGGTAATGAAAAACTGTTTTTT
CASSTGTGGLGNEKLFF
>-|TRBV27|TRBD1|TRBJ1-1
TGTGCCAGCAGTTTCTACAGGGGGCGCAGGGACACTGAAGCTTTCTTT
CASSFYRGRRDTEAFF
>-|TRBV5-4|TRBD1|TRBJ2-5
TGTGCCAGCAGCTCGCGACAGGGCCACCAAGAGACCCAGTACTTC
CASSSRQGHQETQYF
>once|TRBV6-6|-|TRBJ1-2
TGTGCCAGCAGTTCCGAAGGGAGAGGCTACACCTTC
CASSSEGRGYTF
>-|TRBV7-3|TRBD2|TRBJ2-1
TGTGCCAGCAGCTTAACGGGGTTAGCGGGGGTTAATGAGCAGTTCTTC
CASSLTGLAGVNEQFF
>-|TRBV9|-|TRBJ1-6
TGTGCCAGCAGCGTATCGTCGAGCTCCTATAATTCACCCCTCCACTTT
CASSVSSSSYNSPLHF
>-|TRBV18|-|TRBJ1-1
TGTGCCACTACCGGTCGGCAGGGAGGCACTGAAGCTTTCTTT
CATTGRQGGTEAFF